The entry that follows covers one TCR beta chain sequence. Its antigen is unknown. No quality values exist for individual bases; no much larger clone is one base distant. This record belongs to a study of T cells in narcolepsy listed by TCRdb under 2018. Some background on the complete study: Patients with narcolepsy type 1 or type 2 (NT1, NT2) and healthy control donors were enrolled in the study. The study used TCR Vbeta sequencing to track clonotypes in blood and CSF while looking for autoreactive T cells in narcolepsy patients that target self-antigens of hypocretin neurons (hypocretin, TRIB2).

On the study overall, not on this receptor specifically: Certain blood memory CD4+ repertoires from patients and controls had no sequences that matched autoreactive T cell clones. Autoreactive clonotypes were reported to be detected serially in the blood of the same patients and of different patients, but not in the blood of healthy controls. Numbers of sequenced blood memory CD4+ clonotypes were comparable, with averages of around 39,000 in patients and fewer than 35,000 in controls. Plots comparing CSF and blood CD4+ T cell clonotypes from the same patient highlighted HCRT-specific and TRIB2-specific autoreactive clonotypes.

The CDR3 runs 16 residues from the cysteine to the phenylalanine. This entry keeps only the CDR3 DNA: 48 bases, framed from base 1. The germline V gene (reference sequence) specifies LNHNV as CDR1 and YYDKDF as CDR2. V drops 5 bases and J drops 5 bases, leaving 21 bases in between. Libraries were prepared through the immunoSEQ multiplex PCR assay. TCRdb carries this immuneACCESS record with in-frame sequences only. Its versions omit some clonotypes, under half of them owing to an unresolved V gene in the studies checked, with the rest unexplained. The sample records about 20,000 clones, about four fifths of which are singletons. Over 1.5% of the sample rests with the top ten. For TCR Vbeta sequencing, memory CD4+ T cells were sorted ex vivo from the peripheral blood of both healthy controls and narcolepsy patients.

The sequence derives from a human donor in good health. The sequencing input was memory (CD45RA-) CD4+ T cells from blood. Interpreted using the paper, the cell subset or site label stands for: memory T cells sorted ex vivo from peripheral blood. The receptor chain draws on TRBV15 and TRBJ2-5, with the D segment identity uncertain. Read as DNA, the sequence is TGTGCCACCAGCCACCAATTGGATAGTCGGACGGAGACCCAGTACTTC. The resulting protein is CATSHQLDSRTETQYF. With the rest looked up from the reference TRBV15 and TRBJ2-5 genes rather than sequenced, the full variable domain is DAMVIQNPRYQVTQFGKPVTLSCSQTLNHNVMYWYQQKSSQAPKLLFHYYDKDFNNEADTPDNFQSRRPNTSFCFLDIRSPGLGDTAMYLCATSHQLDSRTETQYFGPGTRLLVL.